Following are 30 T cell receptor beta chains from one sample sequenced in a study of beta chain features in type 1 diabetes. The isolated RNA, all of it, was reverse transcribed, so expressed TCRB transcripts were what got sequenced. Produced via immunoSEQ multiplex PCR; TCRdb's table is partial and in-frame only. The data show about 270,000 clones, about 13% seen once. Study-level results: Type 1 diabetes patients showed a moderate but significant shortening of TCRB CDR3s in all four CD4+ subsets.

The antigens these receptors bind are not known. Sequencing was done on a sample of naive CD4+ T cells from blood. All receptors derive from a man aged 30 to 45 with type 1 diabetes.

The chain is built from TRBV29-1 and TRBJ1-3, with D possibly TRBD1 on 5 matching bases. The CDR3 has 13 residues. Germline V gene sequence: CDR1 SQVTM, CDR2 ANQGSEA. The V and J ends lost 5 bases and 0 bases respectively, with 8 bases between them. This chain's CDR3 is CSVKGASGNTIYF. The CDR3 nucleotides are TGCAGCGTTAAAGGGGCCTCTGGAAACACCATATATTTT.

The J gene is TRBJ2-5, the V gene TRBV6-1; tentative D call: TRBD1 (6 bases). V was trimmed by 4 bases and J by 5 bases, leaving 11 bases between them. This CDR3 is built from 13 residues. Germline CDR1 and CDR2: MNHNS and SASEGT. CDR3 nucleotides: TGTGCCAGCAGTGTCACAGGGCCGGAGACCCAGTACTTC. Protein sequence: CASSVTGPETQYF.

In its sample, this clone was seen a few times. The same CDR3 arises from other DNA sequences in this sample as well. This chain uses TRBV7-9 with TRBJ2-1; D is undetermined. The CDR3 runs to 11 residues. From germline, CDR1 is SEHNR and CDR2 FQNEAQ (reference sequence). The V and J ends lost 5 bases and 4 bases respectively, with 3 bases between them. CDR3 coding DNA: TGTGCCAGCAGCCCTTACAATGAGCAGTTCTTC. Encoded protein: CASSPYNEQFF.

This chain links TRBV7-2 with TRBJ2-1, with 8 bases aligning to TRBD1. Per the germline V gene, CDR1 is SGHTA and CDR2 is FQGNSA. V gave up 3 bases and J gave up 4 bases; unmatched junction bases: 5. This CDR3 has 15 residues. The CDR3 reads CASSFDRGGYNEQFF. The DNA for the CDR3 is TGTGCCAGCAGCTTCGACAGGGGTGGGTACAATGAGCAGTTCTTC.

This clone was recorded only once. The rearrangement uses TRBV6-1 and TRBJ2-5; 7 bases line up with TRBD1. The V and J ends lost 2 bases and 4 bases, in that order; junction bases with no gene match: 4. Germline V gene lookup returns CDR1 MNHNS and CDR2 SASEGT. The CDR3 extends over 14 amino acids. CDR3 sequence (DNA): TGTGCCAGCAGTGAAAGGGCAGGGGGAGAGACCCAGTACTTC. Translation gives CASSERAGGETQYF.

This clone was picked up a small number of times. The chain employs TRBV28 and TRBJ2-4; TRBD2 agrees at 8 bases. J lost 6 bases, V lost 5 bases, and 3 bases had no gene match. CDR1 and CDR2 from the germline V gene are MDHEN and SYDVKM. The CDR3 spans 13 residues. The CDR3 coding sequence is TGTGCCAGCAGTAGCGGGAGAGGAAACATTCAGTACTTC. This gives the protein CASSSGRGNIQYF.

V and J are TRBV9 and TRBJ2-1; 7 positions match TRBD1. The CDR3 consists of 16 residues. In germline, CDR1 is SGDLS, CDR2 YYNGEE. V lost 0 bases and J lost 0; bases outside the gene matches: 3. CDR3 DNA: TGTGCCAGCAGCGTAGAGGGGGCCTACTCCTACAATGAGCAGTTCTTC. This gives the protein CASSVEGAYSYNEQFF.

The chain has TRBV5-1 and TRBJ1-5; tentatively, D is TRBD1 (6 bases). The germline CDR1 and CDR2 sequences are SGHRS and YFSETQ. Trimming shortened V by 2 bases and J by 5 bases, and 8 bases separated the two germline ends. CDR3 length: 13 residues. This chain's CDR3 is CASSLGQHQPQHF. In DNA form, the CDR3 reads TGCGCCAGCAGCTTAGGACAGCATCAGCCCCAGCATTTT.

The V and J genes are TRBV10-3 and TRBJ2-7, with no clear D. CDR1 ENHRY and CDR2 SYGVKD come from the germline V gene. The CDR3 is 15 amino acids. Trimming removed 0 bases at V and 1 base at J, with 10 bases between. CDR3 nucleotides: TGTGCCATCAGTGAGTCGAGCAGGTCGTCCTACGAGCAGTACTTC. It translates to CAISESSRSSYEQYF.

V and J are TRBV28 and TRBJ2-1, with a weak D call TRBD1 (6 bases). Germline V gives CDR1 MDHEN, CDR2 SYDVKM. The CDR3 loop spans 16 amino acids. Trimming shortened V by 6 bases and J by 2 bases, and 17 bases separated the two germline ends. The CDR3 spells CASRGRTARTYNEQFF. CDR3 DNA sequence: TGTGCCAGCAGGGGACGGACAGCCCGGACCTACAATGAGCAGTTCTTC.

This clone came up a few times. This chain uses TRBV29-1 with TRBJ2-5, with D possibly matching TRBD2 (5 bases). Germline V lookup: CDR1 SQVTM, CDR2 ANQGSEA. V was cut by 0 bases and J by 4 bases, with 18 bases left in between. The CDR3 is made up of 16 amino acids. The CDR3 spells CSVEDSRSASRETQYF. The CDR3 bases are TGCAGCGTTGAAGACTCCCGTTCCGCTAGCCGAGAGACCCAGTACTTC.

This clone occurred a few times. The chain employs TRBV7-9 and TRBJ1-2; D is unresolved. V shed 5 bases and J shed 8 bases, with 27 bases lying between them. This CDR3 has 17 amino acids. CDR1 SEHNR and CDR2 FQNEAQ come from the germline V gene (reference sequence). This CDR3 reads CASSPRNVGTSGKGYTF. The CDR3 DNA follows: TGTGCCAGCAGCCCACGGAATGTTGGAACCTCCGGGAAGGGCTACACCTTC.

This chain connects TRBV6-1 to TRBJ2-1; D possibly corresponds to TRBD2 (6 bases). The CDR3 is 12 amino acids. The germline V and J ends were trimmed by 7 bases and 7 bases, with 11 bases remaining between them. The V gene's germline CDR1 is MNHNS and CDR2 SASEGT. The CDR3 reads CASTATRNEQFF. CDR3 nucleotide sequence: TGTGCCAGCACCGCGACTAGAAATGAGCAGTTCTTC.

The V and J genes are TRBV2 and TRBJ2-3; no definite D call. Trimming removed 6 bases from V and 1 base from J, with 5 bases in between. The CDR3 has 12 residues. Germline V gene lookup returns CDR1 SNHLY and CDR2 FYNNEI. The DNA for the CDR3 is TGTGCCAGCAGAGAGGGCACAGATACGCAGTATTTT. As protein: CASREGTDTQYF. Full variable domain (outside the CDR3, taken from reference TRBV2 and TRBJ2-3): EPEVTQTPSHQVTQMGQEVILRCVPISNHLYFYWYRQILGQKVEFLVSFYNNEISEKSEIFDDQFSVERPDGSNFTLKIRSTKLEDSAMYFCASREGTDTQYFGPGTRLTVL.

This clone has more than one count but fewer than ten. V usage is TRBV5-1 and J usage is TRBJ2-3; 7 bases are shared with TRBD2. The CDR3 consists of 16 residues. After removal of 4 bases from V and 2 bases from J, the junction contained 10 bases not matched to a gene. Per the germline V gene, CDR1 is SGHRS and CDR2 is YFSETQ. CDR3 in amino acids: CASSHVRLASTDTQYF. In nucleotides, the CDR3 is TGCGCCAGCAGCCATGTAAGACTAGCCTCCACAGATACGCAGTATTTT.

This clone has only a few counts. The CDR3 DNA sequence: TGTGCCAGCAGCGTATCCAATGAGCAGTTCTTC. It is translated as CASSVSNEQFF. V gene TRBV5-4 combines with J gene TRBJ2-1; unclear D gene. Germline CDR1 SGHNT, CDR2 YYREEE (reference sequence). The CDR3 runs to 11 residues. V lost 4 bases and J lost 6, with 5 bases in between.

V usage is TRBV7-2 and J usage is TRBJ2-3, with 8 bases aligning to TRBD2. Trimming at V came to 4 bases and at J to 0 bases, leaving 6 bases not matched to a gene. This CDR3 contains 16 residues. Germline V lookup: CDR1 SGHTA, CDR2 FQGNSA. For the CDR3, the DNA is TGTGCCAGCAGCTCGACACTAGCGGCTAGCACAGATACGCAGTATTTT. This gives the protein CASSSTLAASTDTQYF.

The J gene is TRBJ2-5, the V gene TRBV27; D possibly corresponds to TRBD2 (5 bases). Trimming removed 5 bases at V and 5 bases at J, with 18 bases between. The germline V gene encodes CDR1 MNHEY and CDR2 SMNVEV (reference sequence). The CDR3 runs 15 residues. The CDR3 here is CASSPRTFPGETQYF. The CDR3 bases are TGTGCCAGCAGTCCGAGGACTTTCCCTGGGGAGACCCAGTACTTC.

This clone was seen more than once but under ten times. The chain employs TRBV7-3 and TRBJ2-3, with a possible D match to TRBD2 (6 bases). Germline V gene data show CDR1 as SGHTA and CDR2 as FQGTGA. There are 13 residues in the CDR3. Trimming took 6 bases from V and 5 from J, leaving 12 bases between them. In nucleotides, the CDR3 is TGTGCCAGCAGTGAGGGTAGCGGAGATACGCAGTATTTT. This sequence encodes CASSEGSGDTQYF.

This CDR3 reads CASSFTGPYEQYF. CDR3 sequence (DNA): TGTGCCAGCAGCTTTACAGGGCCCTACGAGCAGTACTTC. This rearrangement joins TRBV7-2 to TRBJ2-7; D possibly corresponds to TRBD1 (6 bases). Trimming stripped 3 bases from V and 2 bases from J, with 8 bases between. The CDR3 consists of 13 residues. Germline V gives CDR1 SGHTA, CDR2 FQGNSA.

In this sample, this clone turned up a few times. The CDR3 here is CASSPDRAYGYTF. The CDR3 DNA is TGTGCCAGCAGCCCGGACAGGGCCTATGGCTACACCTTC. The chain uses TRBV5-6 and TRBJ1-2; 8 bases agree with TRBD1. The CDR3 has 13 amino acids. CDR1 and CDR2 (germline): SGHDT, YYEEEE. Losses at the gene ends were 4 bases for V and 4 bases for J; bases not matched to a gene: 3.

Only a few counts were recorded for this clone. The chain recombines TRBV2 with TRBJ1-5; tentatively, D is TRBD1 (6 bases). Germline-derived CDR1 and CDR2 are SNHLY and FYNNEI. CDR3 size: 13 residues. Trimming took off 6 bases at V and 4 bases at J, with 10 bases between the two ends. DNA of the CDR3: TGTGCCAGCAGGGAACAGGGTAATCAGCCCCAGCATTTT. Translating gives CASREQGNQPQHF.

This clone came up a few times. This sequence joins TRBV27 and TRBJ1-5; 8 positions agree with TRBD1. The J segment lost 6 bases and the V segment lost 5 bases, leaving 6 bases of the junction unmatched. The V gene's germline CDR1 is MNHEY and CDR2 SMNVEV (reference sequence). CDR3 length: 14 amino acids. The CDR3 loop reads CASSGRGHFQPQHF. Written as DNA, the CDR3 is TGTGCCAGCAGTGGCAGGGGGCATTTTCAGCCCCAGCATTTT.

V is TRBV5-1 and J is TRBJ2-3; maybe TRBD2 (6 bases). From germline, CDR1 is SGHRS and CDR2 YFSETQ. This CDR3 has 15 residues. Deletions cut 0 bases from V and 4 bases from J, with 12 bases between. The CDR3 DNA is TGCGCCAGCAGCTTGGTGTCCGGGGGTCCAGATACGCAGTATTTT. This codes for CASSLVSGGPDTQYF.

The DNA for the CDR3 is TGTGCCAGCAGTGAAATGTCAGGGCCCACATCAGCCAAAAACATTCAGTACTTC. Protein sequence: CASSEMSGPTSAKNIQYF. The chain joins TRBV25-1 to TRBJ2-4; TRBD1 is a possible D gene (5 bases). CDR1 is MGHDK and CDR2 is SYGVNS in the germline V gene. This CDR3 contains 18 residues. With 2 bases removed from V and 0 bases from J, the gap between germline ends came to 17 bases.

This clone was observed at least ten times. Distinct nucleotide sequences in the sample also encode this CDR3. The chain carries TRBV29-1 and TRBJ2-5; D unclear. Germline V gene lookup returns CDR1 SQVTM and CDR2 ANQGSEA. V shed 4 bases and J shed 2 bases, with 8 bases lying between them. The CDR3 is 12 amino acids. CDR3 loop: CSVASGQETQYF. In DNA form, the CDR3 reads TGCAGCGTTGCATCCGGGCAAGAGACCCAGTACTTC.

The genes are TRBV5-1 and TRBJ1-3; the D is unclear. The V gene's germline CDR1 is SGHRS and CDR2 YFSETQ. This CDR3 is 13 amino acids long. V was shortened by 0 bases and J by 11 bases, with 12 bases between the two germline ends. The CDR3 region is CASSLERGRAIYF. The CDR3 nucleotides are TGCGCCAGCAGCTTGGAACGCGGTCGGGCCATATATTTT.

A note on this clone: The sample has other DNA sequences that encode this CDR3 too. V and J are TRBV28 and TRBJ1-5; D is unclear. V lost 3 bases, J lost 7 bases, and 4 bases lay in between. The CDR3 extends over 11 amino acids. Germline-derived CDR1 and CDR2 are MDHEN and SYDVKM. The CDR3 is CASSLRQPQHF. DNA for the CDR3: TGTGCCAGCAGTTTGCGACAGCCCCAGCATTTT.

This CDR3 is CASSPRGPGQETQYF. CDR3 DNA sequence: TGCGCCAGCAGCCCCAGGGGACCGGGCCAAGAGACCCAGTACTTC. The rearrangement uses TRBV5-1 and TRBJ2-5; tentatively, D is TRBD1 (6 bases). The CDR3 consists of 15 residues. Between the trimmed V and J ends, which lost 4 bases and 1 base, there was a span of 14 bases. Germline V gives CDR1 SGHRS, CDR2 YFSETQ.

The V call is TRBV9, the J call TRBJ1-4; 9 bases agree with TRBD1. This CDR3 has 16 residues. Germline assignment: CDR1 SGDLS and CDR2 YYNGEE. Trimming cost V 2 bases and J 8 bases; bases outside gene matches: 10. In DNA, the CDR3 is TGTGCCAGCAGCGTGCGCAGCTGGGACAGGGCGGAAAAACTGTTTTTT. Amino acids: CASSVRSWDRAEKLFF.